The 8 T cell receptor beta chains below come from one sample, sequenced in a study of cytomegalovirus exposure and HLA in healthy donors. PCR involved 60 Vbeta and 13 Jbeta primers. The assay was immunoSEQ multiplex PCR, and TCRdb's table has in-frame clones only and misses some. Found here are around 140,000 clones, roughly three fifths of them singletons; the top ten hold 6.5%. Material for sequencing was PBMCs. The receptors were gathered from a woman aged 55-69 years in good health and CMV-seronegative.

As DNA, the CDR3 is TGTGCCAGCAGCAGGACAGGGGAAGGGGCTAATGAAAAACTGTTTTTT. It is translated as CASSRTGEGANEKLFF. The chain couples TRBV5-4 to TRBJ1-4, with 9 nucleotides matching TRBD1. This CDR3 is built from 16 residues. Germline V CDR1 and CDR2: SGHNT, YYREEE (reference sequence). With 4 bases clipped from V and 3 bases from J, the junction kept 7 bases outside the gene matches.

In this sample, this clone turned up a few times. DNA for the CDR3: TGTGCCAGCAGACGACGGGGTGGGGGCTGGGCTTTCTTT. This encodes CASRRRGGGWAFF. The genes are TRBV6-5 and TRBJ1-1, with D maybe TRBD1 (6 bases). From germline, CDR1 is MNHEY and CDR2 SVGAGI. The CDR3 spans 13 residues. Between the trimmed V and J ends, which lost 6 bases and 11 bases, there was a span of 19 bases.

This chain links TRBV9 with TRBJ1-1, with TRBD1 matching over 10 bases. V was pared by 4 bases and J by 7 bases, with 22 bases of the junction left unmatched. The CDR3 contains 19 residues. CDR1 and CDR2 from the germline V gene are SGDLS and YYNGEE. Written as DNA, the CDR3 is TGTGCCAGCAGCCCCGGATTGATTTTCGACAGGGGGCGTCGCGGTGAAGCTTTCTTT. Its protein is CASSPGLIFDRGRRGEAFF.

The gene calls are TRBV19 and TRBJ2-2, with 11 nucleotides matching TRBD2. Looked up from germline, CDR1 is LNHDA and CDR2 is SQIVND (reference sequence). Trimming took 5 bases from V and 6 from J; bases not matched to a gene: 8. The CDR3 runs 16 residues. CDR3 in DNA: TGTGCCAGTAGTGCCACCCTTAGCGGGAGGGCCGGGGAGCTGTTTTTT. Translated, it gives CASSATLSGRAGELFF.

This rearrangement joins TRBV28 to TRBJ2-2, with 9 bases lining up with TRBD2. The CDR3 is 15 residues long. V lost 5 bases and J lost 6; bases outside the gene matches: 7. Germline V gene lookup returns CDR1 MDHEN and CDR2 SYDVKM. The CDR3 DNA follows: TGTGCCAGCAGTGACGGGACTAGCATAGCCGGGGAGCTGTTTTTT. This codes for CASSDGTSIAGELFF.

V and J are TRBV27 and TRBJ2-5, with 9 bases lining up with TRBD1. The CDR3 spans 16 residues. Germline CDR1 and CDR2: MNHEY and SMNVEV (reference sequence). Trimming removed 5 bases from V and 5 bases from J; junction bases left unmatched: 12. CDR3 sequence (DNA): TGTGCCAGCAGTACCGCCGGGACAGGGTGGAGGGAGACCCAGTACTTC. This sequence encodes CASSTAGTGWRETQYF.

The CDR3 DNA reads TGTGCCAGCAGTGTGGGGGGATCCCTTAATTCACCCCTCCACTTT. Its translation: CASSVGGSLNSPLHF. The chain links TRBV6-4 to TRBJ1-6, with D possibly matching TRBD1 (5 bases). V was pared by 4 bases and J by 6 bases, with 13 bases between. This CDR3 is 15 amino acids long. Germline-derived CDR1 and CDR2 are MRHNA and SNTAGT.

This clone has just one count. One end of the junction is discordant with germline, which a read error may explain. The V gene is TRBV7-9, the J gene TRBJ1-2; a possible D gene is TRBD1 (5 bases). CDR3 size: 14 residues. Germline V lookup: CDR1 SEHNR, CDR2 FQNEAQ (reference sequence). CDR3 DNA: TGTTCCAGCAGCTTAGGGGCGGGGAACTATGGCTACACCTTC. Its translation is CSSSLGAGNYGYTF. The whole variable domain, remainder taken from reference TRBV7-9 and TRBJ1-2, is DTGVSQNPRHKITKRGQNVTFRCDPISEHNRLYWYRQTLGQGPEFLTYFQNEAQLEKSRLLSDRFSAERPKGSFSTLEIQRTEQGDSAMYLCSSSLGAGNYGYTFGSGTRLTVV.